The clone carrying this TCR beta chain was seen a few times. Its antigen is not identified. This sample stems from a study of cytomegalovirus exposure and HLA in healthy donors. The wider study: In an early release, HLA-typed donors contributed some 82 million unique TCR sequences.

The study's findings and limits: The authors enumerated around 150 TCR beta chains as linked to cytomegalovirus. Earlier analysis yielded a pattern in which most TCR beta V segments were productive about 90% or about 30% of the time.

CDR3 length: 13 residues. The V gene end was trimmed by 6 bases and the J gene end by 4 bases; junction bases not matched to a gene: 4. Germline values: CDR1 SNHLY, CDR2 FYNNEI. PCR employed 60 Vbeta and 13 Jbeta primers. The table came from immunoSEQ multiplex PCR; TCRdb's copy has only in-frame clones and leaves some out. Among 150,000 or so clones listed, around 80% were seen once. The chain has TRBV2 and TRBJ2-5, with 8 bases matching TRBD2. The sequence was collected from a woman between 35 and 50 years old in good health and CMV-seropositive. Sequencing was performed on PBMCs. CDR3 bases: TGTGCCAGCAGCCGCGGGACTAGAGAGACCCAGTACTTC. It encodes CASSRGTRETQYF.